A selection of T cell receptor beta chains follows, all from one sample in a study of blood T cell repertoires in COVID-19. The assay was immunoSEQ multiplex PCR, and TCRdb's table has in-frame clones only and misses some. This table has hundreds of thousands of clones, 83% appearing once. Sequences were obtained from peripheral blood. The receptors derive from a woman aged 45-59 years who had recovered from COVID-19. Both conserved end residues are trimmed from each CDR3. Each record gives: J gene, V gene, CDR3 protein.

>TRBJ2-3|TRBV5-4
ASTLTSGVTDTQY
>TRBJ1-1|TRBV7-9
ASSLPLGTGVLAF
>TRBJ2-1|TRBV7-9
ASSHRDRPYNEQF
>TRBJ2-7|TRBV12-3/TRBV12-4
ASSFRGADEQY
>TRBJ2-7|TRBV4-3
ASSQDPVGTGAAYEQY
>TRBJ1-2|TRBV7-2
ASSLVSDYGYT
>TRBJ2-2|TRBV5-1
ASSLKEQGTTNTGELF
>TRBJ2-2|TRBV13
ASSVADRGGTGELF
>TRBJ2-7|TRBV9
ASSVGQGNYEQY
>TRBJ2-3|TRBV30
AWREPSTDTQY
>TRBJ2-1|TRBV3-1/TRBV3-2
ASSQFKPGLAGKNEQF
>TRBJ1-1|TRBV29-1
SVEGLAGQATEAF
>TRBJ2-7|TRBV7-2
ASSPNSGGRGEQY
>TRBJ1-5|TRBV6-5
ASSYMEANQPQH
>TRBJ2-1|TRBV25-1
ASKGFGTSEYNEQF
>TRBJ1-2|TRBV11-2
ASSPDRYYGYT
>TRBJ2-6|TRBV28
ASSTNRGLTGANVLT
>TRBJ1-5|TRBV4-1
ASPCRGRNQPQH
>TRBJ2-1|TRBV19
ASSGATHNEQF
>TRBJ1-2|TRBV6-5
ASSSEVGYGYT
>TRBJ2-1|TRBV9
ASSGRTTNNEQF
>TRBJ2-1|TRBV4-3
ASSPRLADRSSYNEQF
>TRBJ2-7|TRBV10-3
AISDGLAGRDPGHEQY
>TRBJ1-4|TRBV10-3
ATGQESEKLF
>TRBJ1-3|TRBV9
ASSVEQARPNTIY
>TRBJ2-5|TRBV12-3/TRBV12-4
ASSSTETQY
>TRBJ2-7|TRBV10-3
AISAEGQGGYEQY
>TRBJ2-6|TRBV6-6
ASSRTTARQGLSSGANVLT
>TRBJ1-2|TRBV28
ASSLRGYGYT
>TRBJ1-1|TRBV5-6
ASGQGNTEAF
>TRBJ2-3|TRBV7-2
ASSFGTSGRPSTDTQY
>TRBJ1-4|TRBV15
ATSRDPRGGEKLF
>TRBJ1-5|TRBV30
AWSGTLEGQPQH
>TRBJ2-2|TRBV3-1/TRBV3-2
ASSQFRTQYTGELF
>TRBJ1-1|TRBV7-2
ASSLGTGGRTEAF
>TRBJ1-1|TRBV6-5
ASPGTGGTEAF
>TRBJ1-5|TRBV12-3/TRBV12-4
ASSLALGQPQH
>TRBJ2-7|TRBV30
AWTNNGAYYEQY
>TRBJ2-7|TRBV27
ASSDGYRYEQY
>TRBJ1-3|TRBV13
ASSPTGGERGNTIY
>TRBJ1-1|TRBV18
ASSPGQGNTEAF
>TRBJ2-7|TRBV12-3/TRBV12-4
ASQTSGSYEQY
>TRBJ1-4|TRBV9
ASSVGMGAGNEKLF
>TRBJ1-2|TRBV5-1
ASSPLAGQGGYT
>TRBJ2-1|TRBV5-4
ASSPGGLAANEQF
>TRBJ1-2|TRBV29-1
SVDPTGATTNYGYT
>TRBJ1-1|TRBV7-8
ASNRLGGTEAF
>TRBJ1-6|TRBV28
ASSLGEAYNSPLH
>TRBJ1-2|TRBV7-3
ASSLMREDYGYT